The next 8 T cell receptor beta chains were all read from a single sample in a study of cytomegalovirus exposure and HLA in healthy donors. Libraries were prepared by immunoSEQ multiplex PCR; TCRdb keeps only in-frame clonotypes and omits some of them. This table has fewer than 400,000 clones, roughly 90% appearing once. Sample: PBMCs. The receptors originated from a woman aged 18 to 35 in good health and CMV-seronegative.

The CDR3 region is CASMGLGQRQETQYF. The DNA for the CDR3 is TGTGCCAGCATGGGGTTGGGACAGCGACAAGAGACCCAGTACTTC. The V call is TRBV6-1, the J call TRBJ2-5; 7 nucleotides match TRBD1. Germline CDR1 and CDR2: MNHNS and SASEGT. CDR3 length: 15 residues. J lost 2 bases, V lost 7 bases, and 10 bases had no gene match.

The rearrangement uses TRBV23-1 and TRBJ2-7; 9 nucleotides line up with TRBD1. TRBV23-1 qualifies as an ORF whose function is uncertain. Germline trimming cut 8 bases from V and 3 bases from J; bases unmatched to any gene: 8. The CDR3 extends over 14 amino acids. CDR3 bases: TGCGCCAGCGGGCGGACAGGGGCGGTCTACGAGCAGTACTTC. Translated, it gives CASGRTGAVYEQYF.

The sample holds a few counts of this clone. The V and J genes are TRBV10-3 and TRBJ2-7; 12 bases line up with TRBD2. The J segment lost 1 base and the V segment lost 4 bases, leaving 5 bases of the junction unmatched. The germline CDR1 and CDR2 sequences are ENHRY and SYGVKD. The CDR3 runs 16 residues. The CDR3 DNA is TGTGCCATCAGTGCACTAGCGGGAGGAGGTTCCTACGAGCAGTACTTC. Protein product: CAISALAGGGSYEQYF.

V and J are TRBV4-3 and TRBJ2-7; weak D call: TRBD1 (5 bases). The CDR3 sequence is 15 residues long. V dropped 3 bases and J dropped 5 bases, with 17 bases sitting between them. Germline loops: CDR1 LGHNA, CDR2 YSLEER. This CDR3 reads CASSHNGRGADEQYF. Here the CDR3 DNA reads TGCGCCAGCAGCCATAACGGAAGGGGCGCGGACGAGCAGTACTTC.

The rearrangement joins TRBV6-5 to TRBJ1-2; D remains ambiguous. Deletions cut 6 bases from V and 7 bases from J, with 12 bases between. CDR3 length: 12 residues. The germline CDR1 and CDR2 sequences are MNHEY and SVGAGI. CDR3 DNA: TGTGCCAGCAGGTTCTCGGAGGGTGGCTACACCTTC. It is translated as CASRFSEGGYTF.

This chain links TRBV30 with TRBJ1-2; D possibly corresponds to TRBD1 (6 bases). Looked up from germline, CDR1 is GTSNPN and CDR2 is SVGIG (reference sequence). This CDR3 is built from 13 residues. V dropped 2 bases and J dropped 12 bases, with 19 bases sitting between them. The CDR3 region has the DNA TGTGCCTGGAGTAGGGGGATCCAGGACTTCCACACCTTC. This sequence encodes CAWSRGIQDFHTF.

The V call is TRBV6-5, the J call TRBJ2-7, with 7 bases matching TRBD1. The V gene's germline CDR1 is MNHEY and CDR2 SVGAGI. This CDR3 contains 13 residues. Losses at the gene ends were 2 bases for V and 7 bases for J; bases not matched to a gene: 5. This CDR3 reads CASSYAPGGEQYF. CDR3 DNA: TGTGCCAGCAGTTACGCGCCAGGGGGAGAGCAGTACTTC.

The chain joins TRBV10-3 to TRBJ1-1; 7 bases align to TRBD1. The CDR3 length is 14 residues. Trimming took 7 bases from V and 4 from J; bases not matched to a gene: 9. Germline assignment: CDR1 ENHRY and CDR2 SYGVKD. In DNA form, the CDR3 reads TGTGCCATCACGGACAGGCCCGATGTCACTGAAGCTTTCTTT. It yields the protein CAITDRPDVTEAFF.